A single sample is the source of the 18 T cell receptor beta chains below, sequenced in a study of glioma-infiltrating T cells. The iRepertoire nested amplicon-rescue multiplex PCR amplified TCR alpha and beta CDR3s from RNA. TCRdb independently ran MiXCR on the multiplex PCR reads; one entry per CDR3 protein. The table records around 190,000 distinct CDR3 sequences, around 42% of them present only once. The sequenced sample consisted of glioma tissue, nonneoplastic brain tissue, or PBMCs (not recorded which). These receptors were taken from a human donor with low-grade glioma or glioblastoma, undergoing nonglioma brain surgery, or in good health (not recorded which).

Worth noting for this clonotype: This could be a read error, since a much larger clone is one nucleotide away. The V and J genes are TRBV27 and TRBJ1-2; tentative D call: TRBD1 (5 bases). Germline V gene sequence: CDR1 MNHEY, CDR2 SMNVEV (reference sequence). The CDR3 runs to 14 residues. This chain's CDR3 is CASNRDGRNYAYTF. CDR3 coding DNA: TGTGCCAGCAACCGGGACGGTCGGAACTATGCCTACACCTTC.

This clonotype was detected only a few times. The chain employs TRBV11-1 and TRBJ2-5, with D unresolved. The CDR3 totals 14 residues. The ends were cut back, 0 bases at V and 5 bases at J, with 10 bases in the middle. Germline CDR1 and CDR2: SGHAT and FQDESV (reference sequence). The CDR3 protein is CASSLAAAQETQYF. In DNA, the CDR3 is TGTGCCAGCAGCTTAGCGGCAGCCCAGGAGACCCAGTACTTC.

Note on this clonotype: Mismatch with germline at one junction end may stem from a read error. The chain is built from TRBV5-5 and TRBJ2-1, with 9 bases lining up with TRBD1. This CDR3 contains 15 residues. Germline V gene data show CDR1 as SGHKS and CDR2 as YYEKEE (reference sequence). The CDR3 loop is CASSPGTGIYNGQFF. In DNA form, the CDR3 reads TGTGCCAGCAGCCCCGGGACAGGGATTTACAATGGGCAGTTCTTC.

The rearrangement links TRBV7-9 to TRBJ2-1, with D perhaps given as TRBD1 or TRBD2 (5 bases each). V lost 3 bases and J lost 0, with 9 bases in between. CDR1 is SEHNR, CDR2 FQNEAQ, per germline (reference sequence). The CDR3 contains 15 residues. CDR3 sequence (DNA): TGTGCCAGCAGCTTTACGGGACGCTCCTACAATGAGCAGTTCTTC. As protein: CASSFTGRSYNEQFF. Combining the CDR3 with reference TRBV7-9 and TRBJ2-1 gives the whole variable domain DTGVSQNPRHKITKRGQNVTFRCDPISEHNRLYWYRQTLGQGPEFLTYFQNEAQLEKSRLLSDRFSAERPKGSFSTLEIQRTEQGDSAMYLCASSFTGRSYNEQFFGPGTRLTVL.

This CDR3 is CASSLDVGSYGYTF. The CDR3, as DNA: TGTGCCAGCAGCTTGGATGTAGGATCTTACGGCTACACCTTC. The genes are TRBV5-4 and TRBJ1-2, with D hard to call. The length of the CDR3 is 14 residues. Trimming removed 0 bases at V and 8 bases at J, with 14 bases between. Germline CDR1 is SGHNT and CDR2 is YYREEE (reference sequence).

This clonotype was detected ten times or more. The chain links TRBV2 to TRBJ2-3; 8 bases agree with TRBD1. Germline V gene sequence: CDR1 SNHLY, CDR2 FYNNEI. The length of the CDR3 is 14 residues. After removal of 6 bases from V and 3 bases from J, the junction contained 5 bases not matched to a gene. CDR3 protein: CASSRDRRTDTQYF. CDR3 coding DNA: TGTGCCAGCAGCAGGGACAGGAGAACAGATACGCAGTATTTT.

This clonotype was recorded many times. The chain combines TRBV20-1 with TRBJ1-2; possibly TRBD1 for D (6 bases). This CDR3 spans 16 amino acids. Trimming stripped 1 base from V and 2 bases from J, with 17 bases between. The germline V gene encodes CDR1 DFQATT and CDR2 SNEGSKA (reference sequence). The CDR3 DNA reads TGCAGTGCTAGAGCCGGGGGGCCAACTGGGAACTATGGCTACACCTTC. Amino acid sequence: CSARAGGPTGNYGYTF.

CDR3 DNA sequence: TGTGCCAGCAGAGAGCGCGGCCCAGATACGCAGTATTTT. Amino acids: CASRERGPDTQYF. This sequence joins TRBV6-6 and TRBJ2-3; the D is unclear. This CDR3 is 13 amino acids long. V lost 6 bases, J lost 4 bases, and 11 bases lay in between. CDR1 and CDR2 (germline): MNHNY, SVGAGI (reference sequence).

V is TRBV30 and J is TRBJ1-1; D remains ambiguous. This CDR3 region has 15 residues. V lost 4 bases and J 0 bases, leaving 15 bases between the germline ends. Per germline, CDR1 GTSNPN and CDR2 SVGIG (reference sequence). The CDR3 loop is CAWTPGLYMNTEAFF. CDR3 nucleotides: TGTGCCTGGACCCCGGGTCTTTACATGAACACTGAAGCTTTCTTT.

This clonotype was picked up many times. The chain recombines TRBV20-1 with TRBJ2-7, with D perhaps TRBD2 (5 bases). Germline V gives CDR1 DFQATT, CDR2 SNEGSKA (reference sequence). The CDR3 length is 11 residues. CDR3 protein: CRARDSYEQYF. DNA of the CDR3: TGCAGGGCTCGGGATTCCTACGAGCAGTACTTC.

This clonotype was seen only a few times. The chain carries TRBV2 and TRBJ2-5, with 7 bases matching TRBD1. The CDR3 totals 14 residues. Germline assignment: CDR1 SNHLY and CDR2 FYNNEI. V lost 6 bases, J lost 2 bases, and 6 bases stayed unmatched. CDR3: CASSKDRSQETQYF. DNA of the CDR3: TGTGCCAGCAGCAAGGACAGGTCTCAAGAGACCCAGTACTTC.

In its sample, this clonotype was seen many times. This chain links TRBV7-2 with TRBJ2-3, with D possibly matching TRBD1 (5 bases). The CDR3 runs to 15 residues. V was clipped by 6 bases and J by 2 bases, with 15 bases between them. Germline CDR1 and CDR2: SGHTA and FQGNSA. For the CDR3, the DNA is TGTGCCAGCAGTTTTAGTTACAGGTACACAGATACGCAGTATTTT. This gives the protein CASSFSYRYTDTQYF.

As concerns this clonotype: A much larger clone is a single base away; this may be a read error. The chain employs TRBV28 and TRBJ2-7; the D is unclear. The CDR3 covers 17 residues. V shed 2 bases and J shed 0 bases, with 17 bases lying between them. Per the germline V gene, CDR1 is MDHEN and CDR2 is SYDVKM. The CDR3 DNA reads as TGTGCCAGCAGTTTAGGCTTAGGCATGCTAATCTCCTACGAGCAGTACTTC. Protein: CASSLGLGMLISYEQYF. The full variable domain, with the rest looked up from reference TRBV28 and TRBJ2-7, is DVKVTQSSRYLVKRTGEKVFLECVQDMDHENMFWYRQDPGLGLRLIYFSYDVKMKEKGDIPEGYSVSREKKERFSLILESASTNQTSMYLCASSLGLGMLISYEQYFGPGTRLTVT.

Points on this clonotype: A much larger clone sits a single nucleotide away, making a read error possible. The chain's CDR3 is CASSVNNQPQHF. DNA of the CDR3: TGTGCCAGCAGCGTAAACAATCAGCCCCAGCATTTT. The chain is built from TRBV28 and TRBJ1-5; D remains ambiguous. Germline V gene data show CDR1 as MDHEN and CDR2 as SYDVKM. V was shortened by 6 bases and J by 3 bases, with 6 bases between the two germline ends. This CDR3 is built from 12 residues.

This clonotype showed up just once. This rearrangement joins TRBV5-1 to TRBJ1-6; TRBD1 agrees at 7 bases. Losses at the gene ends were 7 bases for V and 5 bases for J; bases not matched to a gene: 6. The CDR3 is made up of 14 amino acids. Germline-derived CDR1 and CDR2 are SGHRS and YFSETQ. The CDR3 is CASSSGTDNSPLHF. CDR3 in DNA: TGCGCCAGCTCGTCCGGGACAGATAATTCACCCCTCCACTTT.

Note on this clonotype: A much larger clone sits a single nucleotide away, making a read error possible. CDR3 coding DNA: TGTGCCAGCAGTTCCCTTTGTCGAGCGGGAGGGTACTACGAGCAGTACTTC. The encoded protein is CASSSLCRAGGYYEQYF. The chain couples TRBV28 to TRBJ2-7, with 10 positions matching TRBD2. The CDR3 runs 17 residues. Trimming at V came to 4 bases and at J to 3 bases, leaving 12 bases not matched to a gene. From germline, CDR1 is MDHEN and CDR2 SYDVKM.

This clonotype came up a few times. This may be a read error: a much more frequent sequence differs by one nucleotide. This CDR3 is CASSDFGGRDKQFF. DNA of the CDR3: TGTGCCAGCAGTGATTTCGGGGGACGAGATAAGCAGTTCTTC. This rearrangement joins TRBV2 to TRBJ2-1, with D perhaps matching TRBD2 (6 bases). Per germline, CDR1 SNHLY and CDR2 FYNNEI. V lost 3 bases and J 11 bases, leaving 17 bases between the germline ends. This CDR3 has 14 amino acids. The full variable domain, with the rest looked up from reference TRBV2 and TRBJ2-1, is EPEVTQTPSHQVTQMGQEVILRCVPISNHLYFYWYRQILGQKVEFLVSFYNNEISEKSEIFDDQFSVERPDGSNFTLKIRSTKLEDSAMYFCASSDFGGRDKQFFGPGTRLTVL.

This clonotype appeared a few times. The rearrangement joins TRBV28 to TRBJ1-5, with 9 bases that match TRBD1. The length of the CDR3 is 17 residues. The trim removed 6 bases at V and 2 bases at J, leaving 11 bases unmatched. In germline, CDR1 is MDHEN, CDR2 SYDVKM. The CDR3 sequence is CASSQLTGGAGNQPQHF. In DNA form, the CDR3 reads TGTGCCAGCAGCCAACTAACAGGGGGCGCGGGCAATCAGCCCCAGCATTTT.